These T cell receptor beta chains were read from a single sample in a study of cytomegalovirus exposure and HLA in healthy donors. Sequencing used immunoSEQ multiplex PCR; TCRdb keeps in-frame clones, though not all of them. The sample lists some 190,000 clones, roughly nine tenths occurring once. Sequenced material: PBMCs. The source of these receptors is a man younger than 40 in good health and CMV-seropositive. Both conserved end residues are part of each CDR3. The D gene is left open where the match is weak. Clone size is not always given. Where it is, it says once, few, many or a class for expanded clones.

j_call | clone_size | d_call | v_call | cdr3_nt | cdr3_aa
TRBJ1-5 | once | TRBD1 | TRBV5-4 | TGTGCCAGCAGCTACAGGGGGCAGCAGCCCCAGCATTTT | CASSYRGQQPQHF
TRBJ2-4 | - | - | TRBV9 | TGTGCCAGCAGCGAGGGGTTAACCGGGTTGGGAAACATTCAGTACTTC | CASSEGLTGLGNIQYF
TRBJ2-2 | - | - | TRBV7-6 | TGTGCCAGCAGCTTAGGGGGTAACACCGGGGAGCTGTTTTTT | CASSLGGNTGELFF
TRBJ2-1 | - | - | TRBV19 | TGTGCCAGTAGTATGTTGAGACTAGAAGGACCCCCTTCTTACAATGAGCAGTTCTTC | CASSMLRLEGPPSYNEQFF
TRBJ2-1 | - | TRBD1 | TRBV7-9 | TGTGCCAGCAGCAAGGGACAGGGGTCCTACAATGAGCAGTTCTTC | CASSKGQGSYNEQFF
TRBJ1-1 | - | - | TRBV6-5 | TGTGCCAGCAGGCGAGACTTCACAGTGAACACTGAAGCTTTCTTT | CASRRDFTVNTEAFF
TRBJ1-2 | - | - | TRBV6-1 | TGTGCCAGCAGGTGGGAAGCGCTGGCTAACTATGGCTACACCTTC | CASRWEALANYGYTF
TRBJ2-7 | - | - | TRBV19 | TGTGCCAGTAGCCAAACAGGGTACGAGCAGTACTTC | CASSQTGYEQYF
TRBJ1-3 | - | - | TRBV30 | TGTGCCTGGAGTGTACGGGGGGGGAGCACCATATATTTT | CAWSVRGGSTIYF
TRBJ1-1 | - | - | TRBV27 | TGTGCCAGCAGTTTGCGGGGGTTGGACACTGAAGCTTTCTTT | CASSLRGLDTEAFF
TRBJ2-7 | - | - | TRBV6-5 | TGTGCCAGCAGAAAAGAGGGGGGACGGCACTACGAGCAGTACTTC | CASRKEGGRHYEQYF
TRBJ2-3 | - | TRBD2 | TRBV9 | TGTGCCAGCAGCGTAGGCGTAGCGGGAGTGAAGAATACGCAGTATTTT | CASSVGVAGVKNTQYF
TRBJ2-1 | - | TRBD2 | TRBV11-1 | TGTGCCAGCAGCTCAAGCGGGAGAGGGGATGAGCAGTTCTTC | CASSSSGRGDEQFF
TRBJ2-5 | - | TRBD1 | TRBV7-2 | TGTGCCAGCAGCGTAAGATCAGGGGGCGGGGAGACCCAGTACTTC | CASSVRSGGGETQYF
TRBJ2-7 | - | - | TRBV9 | TGTGCCAGCAGCCCCCGTCTGGTAAGCTCCTACGAGCAGTACTTC | CASSPRLVSSYEQYF
TRBJ2-3 | - | TRBD2 | TRBV7-2 | TGTGCCAGCAGCTTAGCCGGACTAGCGGTGCAGTATTTT | CASSLAGLAVQYF
TRBJ2-7 | - | - | TRBV5-1 | TGCGCCAGCAGCTGGACTGTCGGAGGTTACGAGCAGTACTTC | CASSWTVGGYEQYF
TRBJ2-7 | - | - | TRBV28 | TGTGCCAGCAGTTTTAGTTCACGGGGAAACGAGCAGTACTTC | CASSFSSRGNEQYF
TRBJ1-2 | - | TRBD1 | TRBV19 | TGTGCCAGTAGTTTAGGGACAGCGTATGGCTACACCTTC | CASSLGTAYGYTF
TRBJ2-1 | - | - | TRBV5-4 | TGTGCCAGCAGCTTGGATCGGGAGTCCTACAATGAGCAGTTCTTC | CASSLDRESYNEQFF
TRBJ2-7 | once | TRBD1 | TRBV9 | TGTGCCAGCAGCGCGGGGACAGGGGTCTACGAGCAGTACTTC | CASSAGTGVYEQYF
TRBJ2-2 | - | - | TRBV7-9 | TGTGCCAGCAGCCGAACCGGGACGACGAACACCGGGGAGCTGTTTTTT | CASSRTGTTNTGELFF
TRBJ2-2 | once | - | TRBV30 | TGTGCCTGTACCGGGTCCACCTCGACCGGGGAGCTGTTTTTT | CACTGSTSTGELFF
TRBJ1-2 | few | - | TRBV10-3 | TGTGCCATCACGGCCCAGGGAGACTATGGCTACACCTTC | CAITAQGDYGYTF
TRBJ2-1 | - | - | TRBV29-1 | TGCAGCGTTGGTCCTCCCTATCAGTTCTTC | CSVGPPYQFF
TRBJ1-5 | once | - | TRBV2 | TGTGCCAGCGGCGCGAGCGGGGCGTTCCAGCCCCAGCATTTT | CASGASGAFQPQHF
TRBJ1-3 | few | - | TRBV28 | TGTGCCAGCAGCTCGGATGGACAGTTCAGGTATTTT | CASSSDGQFRYF
TRBJ1-1 | - | TRBD1 | TRBV7-9 | TGTGCCAGCAGCTCCTACAGGGGCGGGAACACTGAAGCTTTCTTT | CASSSYRGGNTEAFF
TRBJ2-1 | - | - | TRBV13 | TGTGCCAGCAGCTCCAAGAATGAGCAGTTCTTC | CASSSKNEQFF
TRBJ2-1 | - | TRBD1 | TRBV7-2 | TGTGCCAGCAGCTTACAGGGGGCCAGATCCTACAATGAGCAGTTCTTC | CASSLQGARSYNEQFF
TRBJ2-1 | once | - | TRBV28 | TGTGCCAGCAGTCGGACCGGAGGGAATGAGCAGTTCTTC | CASSRTGGNEQFF
TRBJ2-1 | - | TRBD1 | TRBV15 | TGTGCCACCAGCAAAGGGATAGCCGGGACAGGGCACAATGAGCAGTTCTTC | CATSKGIAGTGHNEQFF
TRBJ1-4 | - | - | TRBV19 | TGTGCCAGTAGTATTCGGTTCGGGACGGGTAATGAAAAACTGTTTTTT | CASSIRFGTGNEKLFF
TRBJ2-1 | - | - | TRBV29-1 | TGCAGCGTTGATAAGTCGGGGAACTATGAGCAGTTCTTC | CSVDKSGNYEQFF
TRBJ2-7 | - | - | TRBV29-1 | TGCAGCGTTGGTAAAGGGGACCTCTACGAGCAGTACTTC | CSVGKGDLYEQYF
TRBJ2-6 | few | - | TRBV7-8 | TGTGCCAGCACACGGACAGGGACTACTGGGGCCAACGTCCTGACTTTC | CASTRTGTTGANVLTF
TRBJ2-3 | once | - | TRBV7-3 | TGTGCCAGCAGCTTAGGGGTTAGCGGATACACAGATACGCAGTATTTT | CASSLGVSGYTDTQYF
TRBJ1-6 | - | - | TRBV7-3 | TGTGCCAGCAGCTTATACCCAGACGATAATTCACCCCTCCACTTT | CASSLYPDDNSPLHF
TRBJ2-1 | - | TRBD1 | TRBV7-9 | TGTGCCAGCAGCTCCTCTCGGACAGGGCTGAACAATGAGCAGTTCTTC | CASSSSRTGLNNEQFF
TRBJ2-7 | - | TRBD1 | TRBV29-1 | TGCAGCGTAACACACCGGGACAGGGCTGGAGACGAGCAGTACTTC | CSVTHRDRAGDEQYF
TRBJ1-2 | - | - | TRBV6-5 | TGTGCCAGCAGTTACTCCGGCTCAAGGCAGGCGAATGGCTACACCTTC | CASSYSGSRQANGYTF
TRBJ2-2 | - | - | TRBV2 | TGTGCCAGCAGCAGGGACACTATCGTGAACACCGGGGAGCTGTTTTTT | CASSRDTIVNTGELFF
TRBJ2-7 | - | - | TRBV28 | TGTGCCAGCAGTTTACGCGGCCCCCGGCACCCCGAGCAGTACTTC | CASSLRGPRHPEQYF
TRBJ2-5 | - | - | TRBV11-2 | TGTGCCAGCAGCTTAGACGAGACCCAGTACTTC | CASSLDETQYF